Reported below is one TCR beta chain. What was amplified from RNA transcripts were TCR beta CDR3 regions. First-round RT-PCR with HTBI primers amplified the TCR CDR3 region. TCRdb passed the multiplex PCR reads through MiXCR, listing each CDR3 protein once. Of around 600,000 distinct CDR3 sequences listed, approximately 14% are singletons. This sample is part of a study of T cells in Graves' hyperthyroidism and ophthalmopathy. PBMCs were obtained from 7.5 to 10 ml fresh peripheral blood. The sequenced sample consisted of blood. The sequence derives from a woman in her forties or fifties with Graves' ophthalmopathy.

Here the CDR3 reads CSAREVASNQPQHF. The CDR3 coding sequence is TGCAGTGCTCGGGAGGTTGCGAGCAATCAGCCCCAGCATTTT. The chain joins TRBV20-1 to TRBJ1-5; D is uncertain. This CDR3 is 14 amino acids long. Germline V gene data show CDR1 as DFQATT and CDR2 as SNEGSKA (reference sequence). Deletions cut 5 bases from V and 1 base from J, with 12 bases between.